This T cell receptor (beta chain) was found in a study of glioma-infiltrating T cells. This clonotype was detected many times. The CDR3 sequence is 15 residues long. V gave up 0 bases and J gave up 3 bases, with 9 bases separating them. CDR1 and CDR2 (germline): ENHRY, SYGVKD. TCR alpha and beta CDR3 regions were amplified from RNA using iRepertoire nested multiplex PCR. Each CDR3 protein gets one entry after TCRdb re-called the multiplex PCR reads with MiXCR. The sample has 20,000 to 25,000 distinct CDR3 sequences, 20% to 25% seen once. Specimen: glioma tissue, nonneoplastic brain tissue, or PBMCs (not recorded which). This clonotype was obtained from a human donor with low-grade glioma or glioblastoma, undergoing nonglioma brain surgery, or in good health (not recorded which). The rearrangement uses TRBV10-3 and TRBJ1-5; no definite D call. The CDR3 region is CAISESIQNNQPQHF. CDR3 bases: TGTGCCATCAGTGAGTCGATCCAGAACAATCAGCCCCAGCATTTT.